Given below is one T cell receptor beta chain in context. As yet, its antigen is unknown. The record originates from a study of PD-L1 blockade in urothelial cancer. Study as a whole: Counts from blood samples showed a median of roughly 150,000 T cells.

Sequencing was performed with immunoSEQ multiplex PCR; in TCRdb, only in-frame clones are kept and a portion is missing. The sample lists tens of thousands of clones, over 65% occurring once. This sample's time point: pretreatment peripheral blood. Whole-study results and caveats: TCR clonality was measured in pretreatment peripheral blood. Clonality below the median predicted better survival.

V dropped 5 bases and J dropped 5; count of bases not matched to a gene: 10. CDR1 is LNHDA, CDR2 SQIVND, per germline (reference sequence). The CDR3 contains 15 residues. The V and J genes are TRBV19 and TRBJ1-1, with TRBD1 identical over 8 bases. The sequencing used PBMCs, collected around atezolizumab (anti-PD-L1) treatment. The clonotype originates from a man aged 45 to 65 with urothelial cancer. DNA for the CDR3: TGTGCCAGTAGTTCTGGACAGGGAAAGATAACTGAAGCTTTCTTT. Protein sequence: CASSSGQGKITEAFF.